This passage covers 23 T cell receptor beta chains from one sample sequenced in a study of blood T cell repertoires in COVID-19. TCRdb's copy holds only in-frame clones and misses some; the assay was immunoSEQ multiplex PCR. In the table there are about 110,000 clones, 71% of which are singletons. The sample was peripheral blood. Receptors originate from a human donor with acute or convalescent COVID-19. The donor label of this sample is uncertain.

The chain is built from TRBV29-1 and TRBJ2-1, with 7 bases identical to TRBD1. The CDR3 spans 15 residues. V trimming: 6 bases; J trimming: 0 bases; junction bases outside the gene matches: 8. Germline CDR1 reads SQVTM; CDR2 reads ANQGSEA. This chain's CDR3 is CSVAGTVSSYNEQFF. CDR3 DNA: TGCAGCGTGGCCGGGACAGTAAGCTCCTACAATGAGCAGTTCTTC.

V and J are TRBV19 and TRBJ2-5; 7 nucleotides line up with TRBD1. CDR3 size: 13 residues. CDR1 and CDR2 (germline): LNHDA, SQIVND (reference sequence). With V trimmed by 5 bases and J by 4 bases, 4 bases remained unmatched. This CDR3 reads CASSVQGRETQYF. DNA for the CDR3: TGTGCCAGTAGTGTACAGGGGCGAGAGACCCAGTACTTC.

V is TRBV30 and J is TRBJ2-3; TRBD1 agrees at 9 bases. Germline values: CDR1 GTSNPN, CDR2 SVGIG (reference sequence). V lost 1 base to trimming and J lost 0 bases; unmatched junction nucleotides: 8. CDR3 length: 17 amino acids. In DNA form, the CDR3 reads TGTGCCTGGAGTGCACCACGACAGGGGGGTAGCACAGATACGCAGTATTTT. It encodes CAWSAPRQGGSTDTQYF. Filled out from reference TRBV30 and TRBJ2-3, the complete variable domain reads SQTIHQWPATLVQPVGSPLSLECTVEGTSNPNLYWYRQAAGRGLQLLFYSVGIGQISSEVPQNLSASRPQDRQFILSSKKLLLSDSGFYLCAWSAPRQGGSTDTQYFGPGTRLTVL.

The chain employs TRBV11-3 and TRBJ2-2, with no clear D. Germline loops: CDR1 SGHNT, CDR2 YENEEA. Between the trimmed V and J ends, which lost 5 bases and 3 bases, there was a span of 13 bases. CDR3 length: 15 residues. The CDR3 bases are TGTGCCAGCAGCCCCCCTCGACTCCACACCGGGGAGCTGTTTTTT. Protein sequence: CASSPPRLHTGELFF. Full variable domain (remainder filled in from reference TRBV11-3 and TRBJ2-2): EAGVVQSPRYKIIEKKQPVAFWCNPISGHNTLYWYLQNLGQGPELLIRYENEEAVDDSQLPKDRFSAERLKGVDSTLKIQPAELGDSAVYLCASSPPRLHTGELFFGEGSRLTVL.

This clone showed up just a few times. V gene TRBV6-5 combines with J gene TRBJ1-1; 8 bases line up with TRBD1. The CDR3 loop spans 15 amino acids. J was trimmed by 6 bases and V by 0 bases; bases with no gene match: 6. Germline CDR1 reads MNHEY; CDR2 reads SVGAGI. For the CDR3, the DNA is TGTGCCAGCAGTTACTCGAGGCAGGGGGCTTCTGAAGCTTTCTTT. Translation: CASSYSRQGASEAFF.

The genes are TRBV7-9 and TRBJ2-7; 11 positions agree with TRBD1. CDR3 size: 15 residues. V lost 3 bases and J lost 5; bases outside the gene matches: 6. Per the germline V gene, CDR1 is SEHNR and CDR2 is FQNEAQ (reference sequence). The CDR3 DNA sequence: TGTGCCAGCAGCTTGACGGACAGGGGGCTTAACGAGCAGTACGTC. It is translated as CASSLTDRGLNEQYV.

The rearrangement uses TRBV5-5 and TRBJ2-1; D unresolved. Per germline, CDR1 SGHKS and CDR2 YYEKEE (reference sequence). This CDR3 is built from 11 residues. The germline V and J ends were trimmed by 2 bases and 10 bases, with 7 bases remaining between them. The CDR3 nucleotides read TGTGCCAGCAGCTTACGGTTAGAGCAGTTCTTC. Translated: CASSLRLEQFF.

The CDR3 sequence is CASRKTDTSTDTQYF. The CDR3 region has the DNA TGTGCCAGCAGGAAGACAGATACTAGCACAGATACGCAGTATTTT. The chain is built from TRBV2 and TRBJ2-3; TRBD1 might be the D (5 bases). V lost 6 bases and J lost 0, with 13 bases in between. The CDR3 contains 15 residues. From germline, CDR1 is SNHLY and CDR2 FYNNEI.

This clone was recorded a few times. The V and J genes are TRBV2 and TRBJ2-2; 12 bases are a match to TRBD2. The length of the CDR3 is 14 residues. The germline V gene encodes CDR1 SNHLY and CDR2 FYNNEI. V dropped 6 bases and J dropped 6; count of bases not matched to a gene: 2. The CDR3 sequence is CASRTSGGPGELFF. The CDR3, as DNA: TGTGCCAGCAGGACTAGCGGGGGTCCCGGGGAGCTGTTTTTT.

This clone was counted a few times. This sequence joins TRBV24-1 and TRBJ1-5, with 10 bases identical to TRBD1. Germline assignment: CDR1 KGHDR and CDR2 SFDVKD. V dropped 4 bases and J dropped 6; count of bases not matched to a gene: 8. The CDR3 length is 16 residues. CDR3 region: CATSDRTGGHGQPQHF. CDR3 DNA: TGTGCCACCAGTGACCGGACAGGGGGGCATGGTCAGCCCCAGCATTTT.

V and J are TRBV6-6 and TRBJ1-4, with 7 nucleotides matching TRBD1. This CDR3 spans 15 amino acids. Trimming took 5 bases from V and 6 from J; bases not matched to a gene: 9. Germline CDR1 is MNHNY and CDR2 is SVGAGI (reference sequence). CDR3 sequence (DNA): TGTGCCAGCAGTCGGGGACAGAGTCCGTATGAAAAACTGTTTTTT. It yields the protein CASSRGQSPYEKLFF.

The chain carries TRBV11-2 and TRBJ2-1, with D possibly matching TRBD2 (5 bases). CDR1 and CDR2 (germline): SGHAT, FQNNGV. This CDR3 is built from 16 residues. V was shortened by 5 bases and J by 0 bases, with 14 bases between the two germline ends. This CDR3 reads CASSPGGSSSYNEQFF. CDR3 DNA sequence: TGTGCCAGCAGCCCCGGCGGGTCCAGCTCCTACAATGAGCAGTTCTTC.

In nucleotides, the CDR3 is TGTGCCAGCAGTGATCGGGGGTTTGATTCACCCCTCCACTTT. The encoded protein is CASSDRGFDSPLHF. The V gene is TRBV6-1, the J gene TRBJ1-6, with a tentative D call TRBD1 (5 bases). CDR1 is MNHNS and CDR2 is SASEGT in the germline V gene. There are 14 residues in the CDR3. V was shortened by 3 bases and J by 8 bases, with 11 bases between the two germline ends.

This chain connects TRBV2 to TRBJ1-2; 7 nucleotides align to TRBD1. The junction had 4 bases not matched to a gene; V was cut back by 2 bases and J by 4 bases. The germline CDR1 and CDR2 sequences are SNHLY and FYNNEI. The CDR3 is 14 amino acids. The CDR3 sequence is CASSEYRGGYGYTF. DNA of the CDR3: TGTGCCAGCAGTGAATACAGGGGAGGCTATGGCTACACCTTC.

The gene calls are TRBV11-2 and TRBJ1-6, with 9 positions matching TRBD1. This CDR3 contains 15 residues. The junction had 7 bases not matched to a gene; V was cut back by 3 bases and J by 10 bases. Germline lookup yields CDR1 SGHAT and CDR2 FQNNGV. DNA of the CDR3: TGTGCCAGCAGCTTCTACAGGGGGCTAGGCTCACCCCTCCACTTT. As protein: CASSFYRGLGSPLHF. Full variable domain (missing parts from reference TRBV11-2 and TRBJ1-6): EAGVAQSPRYKIIEKRQSVAFWCNPISGHATLYWYQQILGQGPKLLIQFQNNGVVDDSQLPKDRFSAERLKGVDSTLKIQPAKLEDSAVYLCASSFYRGLGSPLHFGNGTRLTVT.

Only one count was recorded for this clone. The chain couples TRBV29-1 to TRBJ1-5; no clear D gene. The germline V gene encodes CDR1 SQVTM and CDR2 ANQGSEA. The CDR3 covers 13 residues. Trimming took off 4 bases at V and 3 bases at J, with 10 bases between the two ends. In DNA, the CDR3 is TGCAGCGTTGTTTACAGTTTCAATCAGCCCCAGCATTTT. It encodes CSVVYSFNQPQHF.

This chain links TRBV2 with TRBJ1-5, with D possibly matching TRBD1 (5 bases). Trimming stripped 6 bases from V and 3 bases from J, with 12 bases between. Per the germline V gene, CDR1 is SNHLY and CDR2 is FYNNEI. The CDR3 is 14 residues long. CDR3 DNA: TGTGCCAGCAGGACCCAGGGAAACAATCAGCCCCAGCATTTT. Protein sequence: CASRTQGNNQPQHF. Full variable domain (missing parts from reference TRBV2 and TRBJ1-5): EPEVTQTPSHQVTQMGQEVILRCVPISNHLYFYWYRQILGQKVEFLVSFYNNEISEKSEIFDDQFSVERPDGSNFTLKIRSTKLEDSAMYFCASRTQGNNQPQHFGDGTRLSIL.

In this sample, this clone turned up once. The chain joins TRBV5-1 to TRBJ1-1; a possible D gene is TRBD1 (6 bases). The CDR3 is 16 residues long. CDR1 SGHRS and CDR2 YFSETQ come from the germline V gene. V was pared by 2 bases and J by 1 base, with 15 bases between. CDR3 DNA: TGCGCCAGCAGCTTAACCCCACAGACAGGGAACACTGAAGCTTTCTTT. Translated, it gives CASSLTPQTGNTEAFF.

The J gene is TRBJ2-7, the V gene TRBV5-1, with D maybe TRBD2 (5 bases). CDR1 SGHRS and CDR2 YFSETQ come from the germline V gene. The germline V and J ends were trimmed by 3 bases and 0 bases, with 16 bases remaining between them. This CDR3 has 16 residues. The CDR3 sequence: CASSSSSRGRSYEQYF. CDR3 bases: TGCGCCAGCAGCTCCTCGAGCCGGGGTCGCTCCTACGAGCAGTACTTC.

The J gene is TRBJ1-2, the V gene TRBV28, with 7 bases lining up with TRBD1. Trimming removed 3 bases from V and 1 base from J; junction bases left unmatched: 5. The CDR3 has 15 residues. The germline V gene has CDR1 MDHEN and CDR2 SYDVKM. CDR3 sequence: CASSFLDRVNYGYTF. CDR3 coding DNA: TGTGCCAGCAGTTTCCTTGACAGGGTTAACTATGGCTACACCTTC.

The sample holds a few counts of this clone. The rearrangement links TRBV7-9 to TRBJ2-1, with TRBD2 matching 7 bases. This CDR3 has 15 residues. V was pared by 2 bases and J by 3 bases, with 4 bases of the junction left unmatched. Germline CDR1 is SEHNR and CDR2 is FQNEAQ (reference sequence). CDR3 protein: CASSLHLADYNEQFF. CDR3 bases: TGTGCCAGCAGCTTACATCTAGCGGACTACAATGAGCAGTTCTTC.

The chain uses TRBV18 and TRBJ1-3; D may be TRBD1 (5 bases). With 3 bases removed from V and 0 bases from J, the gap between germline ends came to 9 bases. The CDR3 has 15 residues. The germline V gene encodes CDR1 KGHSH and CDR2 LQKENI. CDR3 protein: CASSPTVLSGNTIYF. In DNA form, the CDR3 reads TGTGCCAGCTCACCGACAGTCCTCTCTGGAAACACCATATATTTT. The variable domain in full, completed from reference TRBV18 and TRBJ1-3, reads NAGVMQNPRHLVRRRGQEARLRCSPMKGHSHVYWYRQLPEEGLKFMVYLQKENIIDESGMPKERFSAEFPKEGPSILRIQQVVRGDSAAYFCASSPTVLSGNTIYFGEGSWLTVV.

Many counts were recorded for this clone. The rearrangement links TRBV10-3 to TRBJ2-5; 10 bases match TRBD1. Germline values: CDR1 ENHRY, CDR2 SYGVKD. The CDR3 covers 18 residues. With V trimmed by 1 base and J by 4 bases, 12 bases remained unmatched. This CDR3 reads CAISEFVPGQGPGETQYF. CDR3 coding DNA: TGTGCCATCAGTGAGTTCGTCCCGGGACAGGGGCCGGGAGAGACCCAGTACTTC.